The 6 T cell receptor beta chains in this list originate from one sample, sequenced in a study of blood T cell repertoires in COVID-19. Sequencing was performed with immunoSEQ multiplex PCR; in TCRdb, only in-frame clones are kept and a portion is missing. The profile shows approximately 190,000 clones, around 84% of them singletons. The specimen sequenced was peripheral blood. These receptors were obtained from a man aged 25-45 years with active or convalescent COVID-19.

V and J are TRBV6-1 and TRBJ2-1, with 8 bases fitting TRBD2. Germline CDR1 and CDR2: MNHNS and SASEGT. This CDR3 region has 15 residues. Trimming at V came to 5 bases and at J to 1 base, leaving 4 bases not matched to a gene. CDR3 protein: CASSPRGGSYNEQFF. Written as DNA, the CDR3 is TGTGCCAGCAGTCCCCGGGGGGGGTCCTACAATGAGCAGTTCTTC.

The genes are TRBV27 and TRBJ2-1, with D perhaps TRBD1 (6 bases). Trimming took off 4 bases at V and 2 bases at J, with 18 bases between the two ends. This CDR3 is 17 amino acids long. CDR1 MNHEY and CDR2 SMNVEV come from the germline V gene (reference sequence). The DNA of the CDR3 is TGTGCCAGCAGTTCACTATTCAGGGGCCGCGCCTACAATGAGCAGTTCTTC. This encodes CASSSLFRGRAYNEQFF.

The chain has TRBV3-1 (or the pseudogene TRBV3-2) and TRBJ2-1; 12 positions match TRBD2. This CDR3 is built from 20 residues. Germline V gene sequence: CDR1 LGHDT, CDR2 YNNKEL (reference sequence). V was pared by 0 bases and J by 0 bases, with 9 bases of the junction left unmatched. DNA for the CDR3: TGTGCCAGCAGCCAAGAAGGGACTAGCGGGTTCCCCTTCTCCTACAATGAGCAGTTCTTC. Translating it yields CASSQEGTSGFPFSYNEQFF.

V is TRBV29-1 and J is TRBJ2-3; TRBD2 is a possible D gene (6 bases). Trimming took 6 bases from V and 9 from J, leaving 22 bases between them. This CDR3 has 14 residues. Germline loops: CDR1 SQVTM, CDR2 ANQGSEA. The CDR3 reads CSVSDAGTPRTQYF. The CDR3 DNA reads TGCAGCGTAAGCGACGCGGGGACGCCGCGGACGCAGTATTTT.

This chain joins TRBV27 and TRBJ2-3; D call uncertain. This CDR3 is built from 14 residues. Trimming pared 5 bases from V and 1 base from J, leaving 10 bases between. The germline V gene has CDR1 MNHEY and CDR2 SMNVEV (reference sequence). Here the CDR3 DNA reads TGTGCCAGCAGTCCTTTTCGAGGCACAGATACGCAGTATTTT. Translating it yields CASSPFRGTDTQYF.

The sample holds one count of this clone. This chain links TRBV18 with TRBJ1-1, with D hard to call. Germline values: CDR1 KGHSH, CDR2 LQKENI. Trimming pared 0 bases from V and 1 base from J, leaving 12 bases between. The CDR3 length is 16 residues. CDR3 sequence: CASSPPGKDWNTEAFF. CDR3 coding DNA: TGTGCCAGCTCACCACCGGGTAAGGACTGGAACACTGAAGCTTTCTTT.